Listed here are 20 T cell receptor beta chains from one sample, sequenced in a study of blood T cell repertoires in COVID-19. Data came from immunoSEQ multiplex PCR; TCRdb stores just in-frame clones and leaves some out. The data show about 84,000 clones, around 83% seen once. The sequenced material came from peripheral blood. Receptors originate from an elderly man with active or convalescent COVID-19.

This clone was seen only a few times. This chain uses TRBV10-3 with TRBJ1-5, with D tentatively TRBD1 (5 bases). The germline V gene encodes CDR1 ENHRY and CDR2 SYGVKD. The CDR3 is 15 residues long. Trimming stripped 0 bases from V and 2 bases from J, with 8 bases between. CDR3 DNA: TGTGCCATCAGTGAGTCCAGGGTTGGCAATCAGCCCCAGCATTTT. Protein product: CAISESRVGNQPQHF.

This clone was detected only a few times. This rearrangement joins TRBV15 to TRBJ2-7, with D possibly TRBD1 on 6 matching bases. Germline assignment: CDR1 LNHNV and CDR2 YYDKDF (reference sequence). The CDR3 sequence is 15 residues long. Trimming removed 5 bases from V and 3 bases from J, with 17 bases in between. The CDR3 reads CATSPGAGVNYEQYF. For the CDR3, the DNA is TGTGCCACCAGCCCCGGGGCAGGGGTTAACTACGAGCAGTACTTC.

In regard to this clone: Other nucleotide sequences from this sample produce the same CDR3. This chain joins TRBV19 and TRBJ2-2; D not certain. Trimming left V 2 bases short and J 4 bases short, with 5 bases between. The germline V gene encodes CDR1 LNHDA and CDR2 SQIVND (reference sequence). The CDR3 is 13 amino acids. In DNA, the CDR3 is TGTGCCAGTAGTATACGAGGCACCGGGGAGCTGTTTTTT. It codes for CASSIRGTGELFF.

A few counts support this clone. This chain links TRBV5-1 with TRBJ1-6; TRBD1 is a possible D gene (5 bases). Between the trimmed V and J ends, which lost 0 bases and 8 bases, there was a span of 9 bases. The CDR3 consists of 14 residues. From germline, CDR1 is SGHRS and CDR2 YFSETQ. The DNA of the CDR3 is TGCGCCAGCAGCTTGGGGGGCGCGGATTCACCCCTCCACTTT. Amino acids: CASSLGGADSPLHF.

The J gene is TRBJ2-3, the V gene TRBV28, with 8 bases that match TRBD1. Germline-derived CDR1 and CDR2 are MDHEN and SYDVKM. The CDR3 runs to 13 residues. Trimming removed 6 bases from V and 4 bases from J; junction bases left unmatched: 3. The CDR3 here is CASSRQGPDTQYF. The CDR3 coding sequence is TGTGCCAGCAGCCGACAGGGGCCAGATACGCAGTATTTT. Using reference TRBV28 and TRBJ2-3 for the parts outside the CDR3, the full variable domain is DVKVTQSSRYLVKRTGEKVFLECVQDMDHENMFWYRQDPGLGLRLIYFSYDVKMKEKGDIPEGYSVSREKKERFSLILESASTNQTSMYLCASSRQGPDTQYFGPGTRLTVL.

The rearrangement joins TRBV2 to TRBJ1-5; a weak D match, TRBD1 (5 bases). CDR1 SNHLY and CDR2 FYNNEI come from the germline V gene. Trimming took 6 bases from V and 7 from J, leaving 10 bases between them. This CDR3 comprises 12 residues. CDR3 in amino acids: CASRDGGQPQHF. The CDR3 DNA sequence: TGTGCCAGCAGGGATGGGGGGCAGCCCCAGCATTTT.

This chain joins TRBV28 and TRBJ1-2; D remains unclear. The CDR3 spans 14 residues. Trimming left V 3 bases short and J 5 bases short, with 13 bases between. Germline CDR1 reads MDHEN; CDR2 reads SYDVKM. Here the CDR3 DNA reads TGTGCCAGCAGTTTGTTGGGCCGTTGGTATGGCTACACCTTC. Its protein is CASSLLGRWYGYTF.

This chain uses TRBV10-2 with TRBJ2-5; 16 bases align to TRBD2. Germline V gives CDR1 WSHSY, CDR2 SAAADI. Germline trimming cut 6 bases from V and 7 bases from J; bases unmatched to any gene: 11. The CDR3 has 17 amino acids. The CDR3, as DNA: TGCGCCAGCAGCCAGCCGGGACTAGCGGGAGGGCCCTGGACCCAGTACTTC. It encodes CASSQPGLAGGPWTQYF.

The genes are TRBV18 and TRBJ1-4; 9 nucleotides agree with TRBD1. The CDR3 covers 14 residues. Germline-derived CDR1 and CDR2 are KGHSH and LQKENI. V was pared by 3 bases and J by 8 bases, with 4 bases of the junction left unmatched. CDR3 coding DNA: TGTGCCAGCTCACCGGGGACAGGGCCCGAAAAACTGTTTTTT. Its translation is CASSPGTGPEKLFF.

CDR3 DNA: TGTGCCAGCAGCAAGGGACAGGGGGCTGCTTACGAGCAGTACTTC. It yields the protein CASSKGQGAAYEQYF. The chain joins TRBV7-8 to TRBJ2-7, with 12 nucleotides matching TRBD1. After removal of 5 bases from V and 4 bases from J, the junction contained 6 bases not matched to a gene. CDR3 length equals 15 residues. Looked up from germline, CDR1 is SGHVS and CDR2 is FQNEAQ. The full variable domain, with the rest looked up from reference TRBV7-8 and TRBJ2-7, is GAGVSQSPRYKVAKRGQDVALRCDPISGHVSLFWYQQALGQGPEFLTYFQNEAQLDKSGLPSDRFFAERPEGSVSTLKIQRTQQEDSAVYLCASSKGQGAAYEQYFGPGTRLTVT.

The CDR3 here is CASSVGTATSYEQYF. The CDR3 bases are TGTGCCAGCAGCGTCGGGACAGCCACTTCCTACGAGCAGTACTTC. The chain links TRBV5-5 to TRBJ2-7; TRBD1 matches 7 bases. This CDR3 spans 15 amino acids. Per germline, CDR1 SGHKS and CDR2 YYEKEE (reference sequence). V gave up 4 bases and J gave up 1 base; unmatched junction bases: 8.

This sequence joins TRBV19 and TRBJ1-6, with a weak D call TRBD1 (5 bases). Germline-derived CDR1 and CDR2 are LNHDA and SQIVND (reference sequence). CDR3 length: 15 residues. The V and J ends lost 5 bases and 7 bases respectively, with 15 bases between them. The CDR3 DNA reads TGTGCCAGTAGTCCGTGGTTTGGGGCGAATTCACCCCTCCACTTT. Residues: CASSPWFGANSPLHF.

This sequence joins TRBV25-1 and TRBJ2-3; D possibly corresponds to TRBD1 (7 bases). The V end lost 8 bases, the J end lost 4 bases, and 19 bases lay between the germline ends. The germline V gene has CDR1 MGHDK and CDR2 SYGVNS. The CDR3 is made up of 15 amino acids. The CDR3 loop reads CASSFGGTDPDTQYF. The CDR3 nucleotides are TGTGCCAGCTCTTTTGGCGGGACAGATCCAGATACGCAGTATTTT.

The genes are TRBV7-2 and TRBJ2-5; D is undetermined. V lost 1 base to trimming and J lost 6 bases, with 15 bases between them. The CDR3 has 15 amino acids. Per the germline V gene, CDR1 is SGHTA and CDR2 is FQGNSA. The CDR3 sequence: CASSLDFSSPKTQYF. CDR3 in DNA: TGTGCCAGCAGCTTAGATTTTAGTTCCCCCAAGACCCAGTACTTC.

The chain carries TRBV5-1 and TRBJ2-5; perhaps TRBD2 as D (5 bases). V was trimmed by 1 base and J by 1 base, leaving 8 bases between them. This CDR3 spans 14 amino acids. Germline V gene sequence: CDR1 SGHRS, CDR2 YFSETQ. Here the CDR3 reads CASSLKDSQETQYF. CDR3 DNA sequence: TGCGCCAGCAGCTTGAAGGACTCCCAAGAGACCCAGTACTTC.

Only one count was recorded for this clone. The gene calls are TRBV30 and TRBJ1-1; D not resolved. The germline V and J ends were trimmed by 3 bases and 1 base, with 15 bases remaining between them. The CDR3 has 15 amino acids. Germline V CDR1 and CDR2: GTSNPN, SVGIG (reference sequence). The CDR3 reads CAWSAHGSGNTEAFF. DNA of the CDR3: TGTGCCTGGAGCGCCCATGGGTCGGGGAACACTGAAGCTTTCTTT.

This CDR3 is CASSPRTGVGEQYF. The CDR3 DNA follows: TGTGCCAGCAGCCCCCGGACAGGAGTGGGCGAGCAGTACTTC. The chain employs TRBV11-3 and TRBJ2-7; 7 bases agree with TRBD1. The CDR3 extends over 14 amino acids. Germline V lookup: CDR1 SGHNT, CDR2 YENEEA. The J segment lost 6 bases and the V segment lost 5 bases, leaving 10 bases of the junction unmatched.

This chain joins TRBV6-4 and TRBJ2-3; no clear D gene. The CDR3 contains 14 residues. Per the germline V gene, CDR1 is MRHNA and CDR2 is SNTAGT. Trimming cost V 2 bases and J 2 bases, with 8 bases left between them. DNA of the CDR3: TGTGCCAGCAGTGACGGCGGATCCACAGATACGCAGTATTTT. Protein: CASSDGGSTDTQYF.

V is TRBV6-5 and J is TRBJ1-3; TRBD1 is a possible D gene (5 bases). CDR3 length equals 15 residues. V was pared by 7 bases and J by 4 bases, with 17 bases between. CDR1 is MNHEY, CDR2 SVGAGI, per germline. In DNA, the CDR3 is TGTGCCAGCACCGACCCACGGGGGGACGGAAACACCATATATTTT. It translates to CASTDPRGDGNTIYF.

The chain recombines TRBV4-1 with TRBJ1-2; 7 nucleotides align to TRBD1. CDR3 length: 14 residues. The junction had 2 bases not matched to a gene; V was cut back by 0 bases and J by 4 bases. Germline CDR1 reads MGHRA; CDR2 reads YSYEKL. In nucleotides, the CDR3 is TGCGCCAGCAGCCAAGATGAGGGGGCCTATGGCTACACCTTC. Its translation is CASSQDEGAYGYTF.